The following is a TCR beta chain sequence with its context. These data are taken from a study of blood T cell repertoires in COVID-19. TCRdb keeps only in-frame clones here, not all; method: immunoSEQ multiplex PCR. The sample yields more than 200,000 clones, 70% to 85% seen once. Germline V CDR1 and CDR2: SGHRS, YFSETQ. V was shortened by 0 bases and J by 7 bases, with 13 bases between the two germline ends. The CDR3 has 14 residues. The clonotype originates from a man aged 55-75 years who had recovered from COVID-19. Specimen: PBMCs or T cells enriched from blood (not recorded which). The V gene is TRBV5-1, the J gene TRBJ1-1; no reliable D call. This chain's CDR3 is CASSLAWASGEAFF. The CDR3 coding sequence is TGCGCCAGCAGCTTGGCCTGGGCCAGCGGTGAAGCTTTCTTT.